This T cell receptor (beta chain) comes out of a study of blood T cells in healthy people across ages (dated by TCRdb to between 2015 and 2016). About the full investigation: Template switching captured roughly one uniquely barcoded TCR beta cDNA molecule per two T cells in model experiments. To track age-related changes in TCR beta repertoire diversity, the study relied on deep sequencing normalized with unique cDNA molecular identifiers. Four age groups were formed from the donors: young (average approximately 15 years), middle-aged (approximately 40), aged (over 55) and long-lived (82). Donors of different ages were randomly distributed across sequencing lanes to avoid experimental bias. Using the same blood draw, the study looked at two additional independent replicas of 1 million unique cDNA reads for two donors, one aged 18 to 30 and the other aged 80 or older.

The library relied on 5' RACE. The data were produced on an Illumina HiSeq 2500. A second PCR of roughly 7 to 12 cycles was performed with a sample-barcoded 5' primer and a J-beta primer mix. A template-switch 5' adaptor carrying 12 random nucleotides introduced a unique molecular identifier onto each TCR beta cDNA molecule. At least 3 million CDR3-containing paired-end reads were obtained from each sample. The Mint cDNA synthesis kit, primed by a TRBC-specific oligonucleotide, was used to synthesize first-strand cDNA from all RNA. Following uracil-DNA glycosylase treatment, all cDNA underwent a first 18-cycle PCR with the universal primers M1SS and BC2_uni_R. From the authors' description of their analysis: Each sample was normalized by randomly selecting 1 million high-quality reads, each carrying a distinct molecular identifier. Reads with shared molecular identifiers were discarded instead of being binned into consensus sequences. MiTCR, run with a Q25 quality threshold and the strictest error-elimination algorithm, handled CDR3 identification, clonotype clustering and error correction. Lower-bound total TCR beta diversity was estimated with a nonparametric unseen species model using Euler transformation. TCRdb reprocessed the public reads (quality trimming at Q25 with fastp, clone calling with MiXCR) and kept in-frame beta chains. Each CDR3 protein gets just one entry, which takes the most common genes and DNA from the rows behind it. What appears here as the V and J calls and clone size reflects TCRdb's work, not the paper's. For this sample the table gives 790,000 or so distinct CDR3 sequences, of which approximately 53% were detected only once. Jointly, the top ten make up approximately 24% of the sample.

Study-level results and caveats: As age increased, observed TCR beta diversity per million T cells dropped in a roughly linear way, and a significant reduction was already evident by age 40. Because the CMV infection status of the donors was unknown, age-related changes in expanded clonotypes may potentially have been confounded. Estimates of total diversity based on one million sequenced T cells were considered lower bounds and underestimates. Observed TCR beta diversity correlated strongly with the percentage of naive T cells measured by flow cytometry. Compared with the aged group, the long-lived group had more naive CD4+ T cells, fewer expanded clones and increased TCR diversity, suggesting age selection. Because profiling used bulk unsorted PBMCs, naive and antigen-experienced compartments could not be compared conclusively.

About this clonotype: The specificity of this receptor is unknown. Qualities for individual bases were not recorded, and no much larger clone is one base off.

Systemically healthy Caucasian individuals from Russia, 39 in total and aged about 6 to 100 years, were included as donors. Roughly 9.5 milliliters of peripheral blood were drawn from each donor into EDTA-treated Vacutainer tubes. Ficoll-Paque density-gradient centrifugation was used to isolate PBMCs, with at least 7 million per sample. Total RNA, at least 6 micrograms per sample, was extracted from PBMCs with Trizol reagent. Naive CD45RAhigh/CD27high T cell percentages were measured by flow cytometry on a PBMC aliquot from every donor. The germline V gene encodes CDR1 SGHRS and CDR2 YFSETQ. Taken from cysteine to phenylalanine, the CDR3 has 15 residues. The retained sequence is limited to the CDR3, 45 bases, with the frame set at the first base. V loses 0 bases of germline sequence and J loses 11 bases, and the interval between the two ends is 15 bases.

This receptor was identified in a man in his forties in good health. The chain employs TRBV5-1 and TRBJ1-6; TRBD1 is perhaps the D gene, given 5 matching bases. Sequencing was done on a sample of blood. The CDR3 reads as follows: CASSLATTARAPLHF. The nucleotides read TGCGCCAGCAGCTTGGCTACGACAGCTAGGGCACCCCTCCACTTT.